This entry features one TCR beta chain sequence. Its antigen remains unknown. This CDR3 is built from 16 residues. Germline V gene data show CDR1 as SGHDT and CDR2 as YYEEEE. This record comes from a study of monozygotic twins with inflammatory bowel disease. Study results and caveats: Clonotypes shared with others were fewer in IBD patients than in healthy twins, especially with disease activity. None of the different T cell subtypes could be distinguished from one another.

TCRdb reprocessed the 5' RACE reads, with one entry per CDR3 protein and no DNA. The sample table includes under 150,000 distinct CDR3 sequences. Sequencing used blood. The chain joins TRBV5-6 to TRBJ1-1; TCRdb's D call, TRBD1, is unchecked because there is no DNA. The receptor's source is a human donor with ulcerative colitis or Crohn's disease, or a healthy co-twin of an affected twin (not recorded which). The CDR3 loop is CASSLPLGVPDTEAFF.